This note documents a single TCR beta chain sequence. Germline CDR1 and CDR2: DFQATT and SNEGSKA (reference sequence). V lost 0 bases, J lost 0 bases, and 12 bases lay in between. The CDR3 has 16 amino acids. The sample is drawn from a study of blood T cells in healthy people across ages. The individuals who served as donors were healthy Caucasians living in Russia, aged roughly 6 to 100. The use of a sample-barcoded 5' primer and a J-beta primer mix characterized a second PCR of roughly 7 to 11 cycles. Each cDNA molecule was tagged by a template-switch adaptor that had 12 random nucleotides. TCRdb itself ran the 5' RACE reads through MiXCR, one entry per CDR3 protein. The sample consists of some 760,000 distinct CDR3 sequences, about 25% of them appearing once. These data also featured in a second study, about T cells of mothers and their children. That source adds: A few mothers and their six children, all healthy Caucasians, donated.

This chain links TRBV20-1 with TRBJ1-3; TRBD1 might be the D (5 bases). The clonotype was recovered from a boy between 10 and 17 years old in good health. The specimen was blood. This CDR3 reads CSARDSAGRSGNTIYF. The CDR3 nucleotides are TGCAGTGCTAGAGATAGTGCAGGGCGCTCTGGAAACACCATATATTTT.